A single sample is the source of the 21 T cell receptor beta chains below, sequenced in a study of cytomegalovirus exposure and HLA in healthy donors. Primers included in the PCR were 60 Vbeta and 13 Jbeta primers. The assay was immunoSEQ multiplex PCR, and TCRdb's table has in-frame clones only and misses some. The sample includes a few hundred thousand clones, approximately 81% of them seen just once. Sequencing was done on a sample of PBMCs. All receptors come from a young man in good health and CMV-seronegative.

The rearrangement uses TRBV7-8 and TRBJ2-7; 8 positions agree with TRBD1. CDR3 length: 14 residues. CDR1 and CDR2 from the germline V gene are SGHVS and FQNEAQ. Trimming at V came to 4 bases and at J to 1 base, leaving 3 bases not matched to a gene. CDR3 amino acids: CASSSRDRSYEQYF. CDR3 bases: TGTGCCAGCAGCTCCCGGGACAGGTCCTACGAGCAGTACTTC.

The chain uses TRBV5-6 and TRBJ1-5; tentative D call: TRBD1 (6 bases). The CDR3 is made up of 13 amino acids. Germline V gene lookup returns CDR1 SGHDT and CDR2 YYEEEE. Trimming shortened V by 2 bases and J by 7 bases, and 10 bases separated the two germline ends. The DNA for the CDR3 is TGTGCCAGCAGCTTCTCCAGGGGACAGCCCCAGCATTTT. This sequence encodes CASSFSRGQPQHF.

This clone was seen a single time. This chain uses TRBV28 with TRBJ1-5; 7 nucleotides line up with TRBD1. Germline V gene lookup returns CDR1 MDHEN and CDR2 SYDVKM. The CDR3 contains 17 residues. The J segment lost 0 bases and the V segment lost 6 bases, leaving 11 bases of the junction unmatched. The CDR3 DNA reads TGTGCCAGCAGAACTAAGGGGACAGCCCCTAGCAATCAGCCCCAGCATTTT. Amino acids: CASRTKGTAPSNQPQHF. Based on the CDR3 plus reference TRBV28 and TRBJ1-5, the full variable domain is DVKVTQSSRYLVKRTGEKVFLECVQDMDHENMFWYRQDPGLGLRLIYFSYDVKMKEKGDIPEGYSVSREKKERFSLILESASTNQTSMYLCASRTKGTAPSNQPQHFGDGTRLSIL.

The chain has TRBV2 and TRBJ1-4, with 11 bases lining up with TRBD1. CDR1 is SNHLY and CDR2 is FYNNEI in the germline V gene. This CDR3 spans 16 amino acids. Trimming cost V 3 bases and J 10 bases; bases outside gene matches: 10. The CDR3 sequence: CASSERVGTGGGKLFF. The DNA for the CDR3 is TGTGCCAGCAGTGAGAGGGTTGGGACAGGGGGTGGAAAACTGTTTTTT.

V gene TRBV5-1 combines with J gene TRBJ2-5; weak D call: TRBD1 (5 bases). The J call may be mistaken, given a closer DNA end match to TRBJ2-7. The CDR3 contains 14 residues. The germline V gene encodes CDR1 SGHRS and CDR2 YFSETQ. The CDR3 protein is CASSLDRTPYEQYF. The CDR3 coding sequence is TGCGCCAGCAGCTTGGACAGGACACCCTACGAGCAGTACTTC.

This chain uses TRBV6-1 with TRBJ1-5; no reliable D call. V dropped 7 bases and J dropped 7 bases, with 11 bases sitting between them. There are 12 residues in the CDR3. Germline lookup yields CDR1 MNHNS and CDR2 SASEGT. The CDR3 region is CASTSLRQPQHF. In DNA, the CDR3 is TGTGCCAGCACGTCCCTCCGGCAGCCCCAGCATTTT.

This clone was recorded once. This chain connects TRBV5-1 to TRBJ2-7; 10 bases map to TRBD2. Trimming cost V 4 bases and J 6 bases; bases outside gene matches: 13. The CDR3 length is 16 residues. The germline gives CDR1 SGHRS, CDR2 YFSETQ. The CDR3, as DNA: TGCGCCAGCAGCCCAATGCAGCGGGGGGGATTGGGCGAGCAGTACTTC. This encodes CASSPMQRGGLGEQYF.

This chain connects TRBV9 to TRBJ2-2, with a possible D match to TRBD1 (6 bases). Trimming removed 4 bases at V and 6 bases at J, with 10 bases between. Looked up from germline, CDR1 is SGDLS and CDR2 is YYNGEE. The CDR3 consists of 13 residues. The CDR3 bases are TGTGCCAGCAGCTTACGGACAGCCGGGGAGCTGTTTTTT. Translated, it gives CASSLRTAGELFF.

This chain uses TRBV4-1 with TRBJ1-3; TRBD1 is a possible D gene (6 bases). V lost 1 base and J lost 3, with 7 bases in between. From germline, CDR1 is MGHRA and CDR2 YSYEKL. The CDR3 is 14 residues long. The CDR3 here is CASSQAQGGNTIYF. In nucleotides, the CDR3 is TGCGCCAGCAGCCAAGCACAGGGTGGAAACACCATATATTTT.

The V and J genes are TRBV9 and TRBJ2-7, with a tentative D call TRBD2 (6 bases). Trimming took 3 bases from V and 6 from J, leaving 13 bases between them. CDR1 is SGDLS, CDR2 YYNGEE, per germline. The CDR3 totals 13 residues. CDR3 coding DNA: TGTGCCAGCAGCGACCCGGGACTCTCCGAGCAGTACTTC. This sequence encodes CASSDPGLSEQYF.

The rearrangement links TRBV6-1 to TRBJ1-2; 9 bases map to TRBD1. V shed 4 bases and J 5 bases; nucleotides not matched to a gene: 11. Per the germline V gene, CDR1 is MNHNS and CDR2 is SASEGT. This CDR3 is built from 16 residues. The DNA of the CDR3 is TGTGCCAGCAGTGGCCGACGGACAGGGGAAGGATATGGCTACACCTTC. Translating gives CASSGRRTGEGYGYTF.

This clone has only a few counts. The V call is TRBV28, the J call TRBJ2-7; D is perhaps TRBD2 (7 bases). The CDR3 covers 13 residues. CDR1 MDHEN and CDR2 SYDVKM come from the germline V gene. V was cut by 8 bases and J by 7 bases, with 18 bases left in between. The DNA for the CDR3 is TGTGCCAGCCAACTGGGGGGGGCGCGGGAGCAGTACTTC. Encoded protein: CASQLGGAREQYF.

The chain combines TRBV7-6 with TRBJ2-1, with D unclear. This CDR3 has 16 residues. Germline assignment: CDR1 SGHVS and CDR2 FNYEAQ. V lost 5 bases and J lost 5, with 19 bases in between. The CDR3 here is CASSPTREATNNEQFF. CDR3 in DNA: TGTGCCAGCAGCCCCACTCGTGAGGCCACTAACAATGAGCAGTTCTTC.

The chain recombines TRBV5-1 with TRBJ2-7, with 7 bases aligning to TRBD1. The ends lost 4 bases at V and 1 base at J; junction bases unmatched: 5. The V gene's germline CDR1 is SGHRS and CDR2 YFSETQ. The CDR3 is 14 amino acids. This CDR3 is CASSAGDSSYEQYF. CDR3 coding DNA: TGCGCCAGCAGCGCCGGGGACAGTTCCTACGAGCAGTACTTC.

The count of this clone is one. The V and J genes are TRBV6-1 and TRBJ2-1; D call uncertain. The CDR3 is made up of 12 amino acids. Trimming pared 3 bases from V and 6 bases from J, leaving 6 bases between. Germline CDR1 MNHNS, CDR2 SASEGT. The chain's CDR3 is CASSDGVNEQFF. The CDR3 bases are TGTGCCAGCAGTGATGGAGTCAATGAGCAGTTCTTC.

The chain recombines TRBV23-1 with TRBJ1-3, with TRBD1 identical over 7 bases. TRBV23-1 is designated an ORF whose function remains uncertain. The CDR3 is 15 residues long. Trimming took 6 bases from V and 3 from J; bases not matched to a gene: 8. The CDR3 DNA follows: TGCGCCAGCAGAAAACCCAGGGGGTATGGAAACACCATATATTTT. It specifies CASRKPRGYGNTIYF.

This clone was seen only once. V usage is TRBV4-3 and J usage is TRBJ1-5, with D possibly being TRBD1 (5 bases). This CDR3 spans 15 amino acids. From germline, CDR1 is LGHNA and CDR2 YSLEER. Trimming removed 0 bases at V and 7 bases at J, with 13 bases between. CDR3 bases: TGCGCCAGCAGCCAAGATGTACAGGCGTGGCAGCCCCAGCATTTT. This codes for CASSQDVQAWQPQHF.

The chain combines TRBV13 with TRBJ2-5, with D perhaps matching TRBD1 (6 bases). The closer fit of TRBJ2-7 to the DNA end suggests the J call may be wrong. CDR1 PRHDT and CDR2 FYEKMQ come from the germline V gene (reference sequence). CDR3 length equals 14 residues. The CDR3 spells CASSFRRQVYEQYF. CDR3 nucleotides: TGTGCCAGCAGCTTCCGCAGACAGGTCTACGAGCAGTACTTC.

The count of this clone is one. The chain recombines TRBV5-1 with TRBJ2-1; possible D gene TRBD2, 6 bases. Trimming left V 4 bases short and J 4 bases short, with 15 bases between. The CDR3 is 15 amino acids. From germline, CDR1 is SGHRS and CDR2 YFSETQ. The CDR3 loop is CASSGTGGHYNEQFF. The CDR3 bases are TGCGCCAGCAGCGGGACTGGCGGACATTACAATGAGCAGTTCTTC.

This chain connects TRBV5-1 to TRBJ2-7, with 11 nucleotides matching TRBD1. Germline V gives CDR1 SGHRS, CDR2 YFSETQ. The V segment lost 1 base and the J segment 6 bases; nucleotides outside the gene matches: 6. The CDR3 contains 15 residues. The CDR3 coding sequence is TGCGCCAGCAGCTTGCTTGGGACAGGGGGGGGCGAGCAGTACTTC. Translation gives CASSLLGTGGGEQYF. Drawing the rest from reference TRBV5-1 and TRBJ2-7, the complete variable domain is KAGVTQTPRYLIKTRGQQVTLSCSPISGHRSVSWYQQTPGQGLQFLFEYFSETQRNKGNFPGRFSGRQFSNSRSEMNVSTLELGDSALYLCASSLLGTGGGEQYFGPGTRLTVT.

As DNA, the CDR3 is TGTGCCAGCAGTTTATCCGGGGGGGCCCCCTACGAGCAGTACTTC. It yields the protein CASSLSGGAPYEQYF. The V call is TRBV6-5, the J call TRBJ2-7, with 8 positions matching TRBD2. CDR3 length equals 15 residues. The junction had 7 bases not matched to a gene; V was cut back by 4 bases and J by 2 bases. Germline V CDR1 and CDR2: MNHEY, SVGAGI.